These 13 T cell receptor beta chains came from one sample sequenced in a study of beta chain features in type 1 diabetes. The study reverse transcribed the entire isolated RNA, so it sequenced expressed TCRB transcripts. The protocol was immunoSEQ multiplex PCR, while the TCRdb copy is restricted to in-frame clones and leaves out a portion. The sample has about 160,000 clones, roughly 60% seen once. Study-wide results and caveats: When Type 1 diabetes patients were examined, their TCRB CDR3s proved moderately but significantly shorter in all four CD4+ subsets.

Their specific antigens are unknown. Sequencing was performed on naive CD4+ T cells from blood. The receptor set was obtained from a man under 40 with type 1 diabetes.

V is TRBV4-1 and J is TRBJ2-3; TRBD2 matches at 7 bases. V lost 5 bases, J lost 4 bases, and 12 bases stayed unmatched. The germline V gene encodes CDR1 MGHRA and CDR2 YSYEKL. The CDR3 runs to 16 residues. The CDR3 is CASSLFGLDGADTQYF. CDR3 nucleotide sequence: TGCGCCAGCAGCTTATTCGGACTAGACGGGGCAGATACGCAGTATTTT.

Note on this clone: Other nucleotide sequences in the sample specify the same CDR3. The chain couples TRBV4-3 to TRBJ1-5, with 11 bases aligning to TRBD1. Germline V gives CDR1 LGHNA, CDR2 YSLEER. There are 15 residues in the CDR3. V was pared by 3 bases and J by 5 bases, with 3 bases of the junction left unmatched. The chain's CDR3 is CASSQDRGPYQPQHF. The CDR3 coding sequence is TGCGCCAGCAGCCAGGACAGGGGGCCGTATCAGCCCCAGCATTTT.

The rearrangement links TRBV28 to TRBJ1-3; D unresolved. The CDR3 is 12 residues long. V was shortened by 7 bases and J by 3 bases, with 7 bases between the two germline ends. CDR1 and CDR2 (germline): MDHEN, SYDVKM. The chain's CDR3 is CASNQYGNTIYF. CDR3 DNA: TGTGCCAGCAACCAATATGGAAACACCATATATTTT.

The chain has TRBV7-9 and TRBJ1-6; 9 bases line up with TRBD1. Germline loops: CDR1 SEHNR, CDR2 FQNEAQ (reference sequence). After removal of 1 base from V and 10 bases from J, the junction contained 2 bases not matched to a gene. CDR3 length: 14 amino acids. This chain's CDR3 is CASSLGTGESPLHF. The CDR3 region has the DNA TGTGCCAGCAGCTTAGGGACAGGGGAATCACCCCTCCACTTT.

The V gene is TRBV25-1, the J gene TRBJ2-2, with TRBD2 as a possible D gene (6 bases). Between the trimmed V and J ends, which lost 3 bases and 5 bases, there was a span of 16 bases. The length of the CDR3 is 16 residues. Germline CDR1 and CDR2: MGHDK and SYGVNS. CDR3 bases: TGTGCCAGCAGTGAGACGCGACTAGGCTTAACCGGGGAGCTGTTTTTT. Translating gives CASSETRLGLTGELFF.

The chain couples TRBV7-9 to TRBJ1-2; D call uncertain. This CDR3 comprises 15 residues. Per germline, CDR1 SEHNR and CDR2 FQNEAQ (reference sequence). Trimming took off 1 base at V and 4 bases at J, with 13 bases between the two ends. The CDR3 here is CASSLGRTSLYGYTF. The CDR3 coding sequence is TGTGCCAGCAGCTTAGGCAGAACTTCGCTCTATGGCTACACCTTC.

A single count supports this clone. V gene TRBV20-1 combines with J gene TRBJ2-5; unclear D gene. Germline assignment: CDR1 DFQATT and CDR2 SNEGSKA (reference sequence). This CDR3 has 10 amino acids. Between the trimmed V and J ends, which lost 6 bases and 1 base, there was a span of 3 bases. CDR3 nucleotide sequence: TGCAGTGCCATCCAAGAGACCCAGTACTTC. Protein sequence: CSAIQETQYF.

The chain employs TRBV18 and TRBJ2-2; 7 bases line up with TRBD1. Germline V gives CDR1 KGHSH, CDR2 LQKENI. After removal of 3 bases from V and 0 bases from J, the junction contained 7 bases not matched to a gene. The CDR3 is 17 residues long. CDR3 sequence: CASSPSMTGTNTGELFF. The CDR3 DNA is TGTGCCAGCTCACCTTCTATGACAGGGACGAACACCGGGGAGCTGTTTTTT.

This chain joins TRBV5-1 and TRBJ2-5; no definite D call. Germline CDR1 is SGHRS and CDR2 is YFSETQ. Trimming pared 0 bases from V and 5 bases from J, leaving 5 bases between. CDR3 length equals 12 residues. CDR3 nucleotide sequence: TGCGCCAGCAGCTTGGCCTTGGAGACCCAGTACTTC. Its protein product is CASSLALETQYF.

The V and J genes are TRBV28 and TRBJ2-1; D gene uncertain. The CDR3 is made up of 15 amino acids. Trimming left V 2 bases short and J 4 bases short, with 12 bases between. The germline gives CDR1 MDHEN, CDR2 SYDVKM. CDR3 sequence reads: CASSLPVDSYNEQFF. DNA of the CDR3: TGTGCCAGCAGTTTACCCGTCGACTCATACAATGAGCAGTTCTTC. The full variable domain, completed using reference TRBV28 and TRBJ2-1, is DVKVTQSSRYLVKRTGEKVFLECVQDMDHENMFWYRQDPGLGLRLIYFSYDVKMKEKGDIPEGYSVSREKKERFSLILESASTNQTSMYLCASSLPVDSYNEQFFGPGTRLTVL.

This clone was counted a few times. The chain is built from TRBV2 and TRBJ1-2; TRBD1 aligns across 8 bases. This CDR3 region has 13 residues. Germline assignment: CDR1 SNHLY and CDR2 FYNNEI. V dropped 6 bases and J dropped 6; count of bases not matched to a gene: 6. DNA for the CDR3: TGTGCCAGCAGCCCACAGGGGGTAGATGGCTACACCTTC. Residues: CASSPQGVDGYTF.

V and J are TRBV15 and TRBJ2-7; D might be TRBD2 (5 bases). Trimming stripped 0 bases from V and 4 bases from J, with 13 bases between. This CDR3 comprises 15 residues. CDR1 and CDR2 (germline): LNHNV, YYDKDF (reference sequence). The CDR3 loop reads CATSREGKREYEQYF. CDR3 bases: TGTGCCACCAGCAGAGAGGGTAAGAGGGAATACGAGCAGTACTTC. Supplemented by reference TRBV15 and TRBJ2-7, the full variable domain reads DAMVIQNPRYQVTQFGKPVTLSCSQTLNHNVMYWYQQKSSQAPKLLFHYYDKDFNNEADTPDNFQSRRPNTSFCFLDIRSPGLGDTAMYLCATSREGKREYEQYFGPGTRLTVT.

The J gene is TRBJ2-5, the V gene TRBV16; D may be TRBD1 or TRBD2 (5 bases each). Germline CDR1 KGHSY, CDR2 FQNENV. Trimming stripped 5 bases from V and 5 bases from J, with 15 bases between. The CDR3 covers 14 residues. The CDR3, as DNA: TGTGCCAGCAGCGCTAGGGACGCCAGCGAGACCCAGTACTTC. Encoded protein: CASSARDASETQYF.